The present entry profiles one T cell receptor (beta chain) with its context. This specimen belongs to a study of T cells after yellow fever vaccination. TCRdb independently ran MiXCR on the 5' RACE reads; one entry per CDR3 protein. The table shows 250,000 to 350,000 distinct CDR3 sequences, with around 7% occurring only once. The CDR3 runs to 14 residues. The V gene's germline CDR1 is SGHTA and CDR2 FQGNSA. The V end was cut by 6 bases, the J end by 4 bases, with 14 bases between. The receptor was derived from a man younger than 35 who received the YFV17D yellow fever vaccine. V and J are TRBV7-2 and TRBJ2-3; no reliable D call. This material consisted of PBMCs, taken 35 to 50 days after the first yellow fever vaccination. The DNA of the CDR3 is TGTGCCAGCAGGCCAAATAACGGCCCAGATACGCAGTATTTT. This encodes CASRPNNGPDTQYF. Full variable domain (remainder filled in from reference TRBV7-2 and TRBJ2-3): GAGVSQSPSNKVTEKGKDVELRCDPISGHTALYWYRQSLGQGLEFLIYFQGNSAPDKSGLPSDRFSAERTGGSVSTLTIQRTQQEDSAVYLCASRPNNGPDTQYFGPGTRLTVL.